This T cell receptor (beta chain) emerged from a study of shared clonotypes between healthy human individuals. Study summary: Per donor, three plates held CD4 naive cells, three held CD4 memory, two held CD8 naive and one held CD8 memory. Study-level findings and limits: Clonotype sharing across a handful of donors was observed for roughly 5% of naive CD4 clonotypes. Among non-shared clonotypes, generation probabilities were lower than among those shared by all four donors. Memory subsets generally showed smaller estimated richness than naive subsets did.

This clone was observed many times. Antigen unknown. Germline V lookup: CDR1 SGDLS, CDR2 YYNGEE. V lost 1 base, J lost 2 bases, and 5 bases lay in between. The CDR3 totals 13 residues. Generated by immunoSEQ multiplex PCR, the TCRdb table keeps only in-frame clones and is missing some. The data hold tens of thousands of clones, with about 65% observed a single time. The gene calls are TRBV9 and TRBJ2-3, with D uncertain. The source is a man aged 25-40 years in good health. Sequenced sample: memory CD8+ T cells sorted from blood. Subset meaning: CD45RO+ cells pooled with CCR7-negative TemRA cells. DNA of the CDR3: TGTGCCAGCAGCGTATACGACACAGATACGCAGTATTTT. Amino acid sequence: CASSVYDTDTQYF.